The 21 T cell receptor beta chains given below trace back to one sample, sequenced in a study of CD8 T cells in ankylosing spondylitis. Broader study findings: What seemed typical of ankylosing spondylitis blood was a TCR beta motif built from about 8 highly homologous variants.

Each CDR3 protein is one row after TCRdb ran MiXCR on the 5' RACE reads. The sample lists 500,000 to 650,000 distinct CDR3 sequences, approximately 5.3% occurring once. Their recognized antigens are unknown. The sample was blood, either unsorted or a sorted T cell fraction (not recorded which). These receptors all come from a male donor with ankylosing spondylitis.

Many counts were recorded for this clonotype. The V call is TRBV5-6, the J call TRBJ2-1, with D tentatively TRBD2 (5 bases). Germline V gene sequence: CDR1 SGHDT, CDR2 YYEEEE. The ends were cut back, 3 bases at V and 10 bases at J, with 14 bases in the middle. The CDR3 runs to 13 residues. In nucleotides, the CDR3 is TGTGCCAGCAGCTACTGTGCGGACTGCGAGCAGTTCTTC. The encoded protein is CASSYCADCEQFF. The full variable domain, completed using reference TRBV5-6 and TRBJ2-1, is DAGVTQSPTHLIKTRGQQVTLRCSPKSGHDTVSWYQQALGQGPQFIFQYYEEEERQRGNFPDRFSGHQFPNYSSELNVNALLLGDSALYLCASSYCADCEQFFGPGTRLTVL.

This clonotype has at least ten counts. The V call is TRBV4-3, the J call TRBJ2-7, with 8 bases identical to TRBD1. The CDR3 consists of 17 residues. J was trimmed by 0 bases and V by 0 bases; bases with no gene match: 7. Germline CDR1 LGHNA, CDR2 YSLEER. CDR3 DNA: TGCGCCAGCAGCCAAGATCTAGGGGACAGGTTCTCCTACGAGCAGTACTTC. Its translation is CASSQDLGDRFSYEQYF.

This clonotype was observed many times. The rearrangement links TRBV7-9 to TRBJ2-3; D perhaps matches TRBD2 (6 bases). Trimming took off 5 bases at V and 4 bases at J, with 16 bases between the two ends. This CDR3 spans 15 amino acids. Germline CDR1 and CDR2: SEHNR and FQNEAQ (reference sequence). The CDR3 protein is CASSPPGGAADTQYF. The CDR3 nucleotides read TGTGCCAGCAGCCCCCCCGGGGGAGCGGCAGATACGCAGTATTTT.

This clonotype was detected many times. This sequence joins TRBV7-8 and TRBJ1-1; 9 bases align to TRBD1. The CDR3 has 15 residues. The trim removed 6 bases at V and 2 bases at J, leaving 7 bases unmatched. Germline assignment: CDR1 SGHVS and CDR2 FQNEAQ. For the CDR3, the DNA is TGTGCCAGCAGGATATGGGACAGGGAAAACACTGAAGCTTTCTTT. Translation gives CASRIWDRENTEAFF.

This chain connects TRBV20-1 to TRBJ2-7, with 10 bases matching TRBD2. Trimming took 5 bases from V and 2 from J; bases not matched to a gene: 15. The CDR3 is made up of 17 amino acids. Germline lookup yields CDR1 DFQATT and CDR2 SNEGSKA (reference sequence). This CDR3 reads CSAWGELAGALPYEQYF. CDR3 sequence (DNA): TGCAGTGCTTGGGGGGAGCTAGCGGGGGCCCTACCCTACGAGCAGTACTTC.

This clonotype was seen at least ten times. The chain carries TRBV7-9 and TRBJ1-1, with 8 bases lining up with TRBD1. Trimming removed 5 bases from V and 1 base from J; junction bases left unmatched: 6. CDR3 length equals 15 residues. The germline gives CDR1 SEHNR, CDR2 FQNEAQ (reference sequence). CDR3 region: CASSARQGPNTEAFF. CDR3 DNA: TGTGCCAGCAGCGCACGACAGGGGCCGAACACTGAAGCTTTCTTT.

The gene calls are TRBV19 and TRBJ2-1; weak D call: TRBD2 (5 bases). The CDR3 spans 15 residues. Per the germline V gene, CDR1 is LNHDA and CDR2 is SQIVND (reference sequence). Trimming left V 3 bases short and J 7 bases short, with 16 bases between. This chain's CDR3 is CASSMGLVRRNEQFF. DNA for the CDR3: TGTGCCAGTAGTATGGGTCTAGTGAGGAGGAATGAGCAGTTCTTC.

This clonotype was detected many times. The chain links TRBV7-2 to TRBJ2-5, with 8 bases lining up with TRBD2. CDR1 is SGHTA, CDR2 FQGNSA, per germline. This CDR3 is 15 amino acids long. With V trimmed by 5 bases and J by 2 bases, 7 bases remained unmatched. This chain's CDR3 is CASSRQTSEQETQYF. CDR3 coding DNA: TGTGCCAGCAGCCGTCAGACTAGCGAACAAGAGACCCAGTACTTC.

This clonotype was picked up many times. CDR3 sequence (DNA): TGTGCCAGCAGCCAGGAGGAGCGGGAGGGCCGTAAGACCCAGTACTTC. It encodes CASSQEEREGRKTQYF. The chain couples TRBV7-9 to TRBJ2-5, with 10 bases identical to TRBD2. Trimming removed 5 bases from V and 6 bases from J; junction bases left unmatched: 12. The CDR3 is 16 amino acids. Germline CDR1 SEHNR, CDR2 FQNEAQ (reference sequence).

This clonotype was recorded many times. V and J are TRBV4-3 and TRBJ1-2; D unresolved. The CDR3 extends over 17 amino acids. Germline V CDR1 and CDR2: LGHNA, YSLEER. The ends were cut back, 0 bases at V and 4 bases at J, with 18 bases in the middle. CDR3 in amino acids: CASSQDGEGRGSYGYTF. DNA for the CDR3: TGCGCCAGCAGCCAAGACGGGGAAGGGCGGGGTAGCTATGGCTACACCTTC.

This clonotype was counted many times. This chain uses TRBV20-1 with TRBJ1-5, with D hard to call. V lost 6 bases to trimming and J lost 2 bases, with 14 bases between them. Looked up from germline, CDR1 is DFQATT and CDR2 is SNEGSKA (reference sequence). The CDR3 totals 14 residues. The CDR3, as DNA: TGCAGTGCCCGGAGGGTCCTAGGCAATCAGCCCCAGCATTTT. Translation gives CSARRVLGNQPQHF.

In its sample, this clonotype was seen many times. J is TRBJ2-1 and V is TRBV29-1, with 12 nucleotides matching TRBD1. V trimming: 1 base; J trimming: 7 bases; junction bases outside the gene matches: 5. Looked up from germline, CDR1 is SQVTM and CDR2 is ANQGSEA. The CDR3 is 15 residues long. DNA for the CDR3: TGCAGCGTTGAAGGGGGGACAGGGGGCATAAATGAGCAGTTCTTC. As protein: CSVEGGTGGINEQFF.

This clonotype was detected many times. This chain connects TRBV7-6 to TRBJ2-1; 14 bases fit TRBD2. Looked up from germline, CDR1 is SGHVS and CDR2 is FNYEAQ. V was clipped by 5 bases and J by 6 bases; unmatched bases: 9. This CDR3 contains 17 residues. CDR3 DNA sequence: TGTGCCAGCAGCCCCATCCTGACTAGCGGGGGGGCCAATGAGCAGTTCTTC. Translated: CASSPILTSGGANEQFF.

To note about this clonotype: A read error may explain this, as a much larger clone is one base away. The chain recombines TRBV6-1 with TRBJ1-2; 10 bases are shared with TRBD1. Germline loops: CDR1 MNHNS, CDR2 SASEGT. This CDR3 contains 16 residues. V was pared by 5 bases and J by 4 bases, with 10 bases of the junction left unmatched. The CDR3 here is CASSTGTGVLVYGYTF. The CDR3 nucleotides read TGTGCCAGCAGTACCGGGACAGGGGTGCTTGTCTATGGCTACACCTTC.

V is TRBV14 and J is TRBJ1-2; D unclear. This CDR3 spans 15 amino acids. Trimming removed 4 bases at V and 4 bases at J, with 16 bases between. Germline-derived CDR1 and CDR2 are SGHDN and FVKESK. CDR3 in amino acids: CASSPGRTLLYGYTF. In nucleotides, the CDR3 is TGTGCCAGCAGCCCGGGCAGGACCCTTCTCTATGGCTACACCTTC. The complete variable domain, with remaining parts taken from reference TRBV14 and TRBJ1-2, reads EAGVTQFPSHSVIEKGQTVTLRCDPISGHDNLYWYRRVMGKEIKFLLHFVKESKQDESGMPNNRFLAERTGGTYSTLKVQPAELEDSGVYFCASSPGRTLLYGYTFGSGTRLTVV.

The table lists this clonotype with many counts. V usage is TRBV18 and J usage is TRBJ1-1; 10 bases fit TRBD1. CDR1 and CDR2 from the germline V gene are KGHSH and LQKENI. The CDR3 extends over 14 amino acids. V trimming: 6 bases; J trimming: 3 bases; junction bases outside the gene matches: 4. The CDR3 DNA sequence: TGTGCCAGCTCTCGACAGGGGGCGGACACTGAAGCTTTCTTT. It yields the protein CASSRQGADTEAFF.

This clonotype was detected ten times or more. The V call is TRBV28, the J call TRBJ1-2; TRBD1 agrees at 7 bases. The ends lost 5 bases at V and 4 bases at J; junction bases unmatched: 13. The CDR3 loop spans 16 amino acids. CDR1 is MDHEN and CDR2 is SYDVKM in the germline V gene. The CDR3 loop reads CASSPDRKAYIYGYTF. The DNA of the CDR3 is TGTGCCAGCAGTCCGGACAGGAAGGCCTATATCTATGGCTACACCTTC.

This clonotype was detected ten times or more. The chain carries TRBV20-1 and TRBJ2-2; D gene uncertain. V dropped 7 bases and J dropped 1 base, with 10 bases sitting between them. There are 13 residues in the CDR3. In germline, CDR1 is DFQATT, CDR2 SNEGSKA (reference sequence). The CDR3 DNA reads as TGCAGTGGGGCACCCCGGAACACCGGGGAGCTGTTTTTT. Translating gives CSGAPRNTGELFF.

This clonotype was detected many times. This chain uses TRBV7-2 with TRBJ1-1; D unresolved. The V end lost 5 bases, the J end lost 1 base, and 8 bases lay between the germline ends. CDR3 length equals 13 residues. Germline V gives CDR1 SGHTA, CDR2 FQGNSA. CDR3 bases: TGTGCCAGCAGCATGGACCGGAACACTGAAGCTTTCTTT. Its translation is CASSMDRNTEAFF.

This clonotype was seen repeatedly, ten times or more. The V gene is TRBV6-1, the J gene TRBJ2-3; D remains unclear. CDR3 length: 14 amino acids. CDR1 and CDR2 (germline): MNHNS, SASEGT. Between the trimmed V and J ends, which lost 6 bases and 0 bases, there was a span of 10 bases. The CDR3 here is CASSPVGSTDTQYF. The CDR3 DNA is TGTGCCAGCAGCCCAGTGGGGAGCACAGATACGCAGTATTTT.

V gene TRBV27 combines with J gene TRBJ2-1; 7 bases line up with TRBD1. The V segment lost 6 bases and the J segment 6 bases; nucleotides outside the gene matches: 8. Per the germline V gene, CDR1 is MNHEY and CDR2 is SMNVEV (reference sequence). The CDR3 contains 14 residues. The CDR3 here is CASRPRQGSNEQFF. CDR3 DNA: TGTGCCAGCAGGCCCAGACAGGGATCCAATGAGCAGTTCTTC.